This is a list of T cell receptor beta chains from one sample in a study of cytomegalovirus exposure and HLA in healthy donors. Using immunoSEQ multiplex PCR, the repertoire was profiled, and TCRdb retains in-frame clones only, with some absent. The sample records some 200,000 clones, roughly 80% being singletons. The sample taken for sequencing was PBMCs. Receptor source: a man aged 50 to 60 in good health and CMV-seronegative. Each CDR3 is given with its conserved first and last residue. D genes are given only for firm matches. A row's size may be missing; if present it is once, few, many or a size class.

NA	TRBV6-9	TRBJ1-3	NA	TGTGCCCAGACAAAAGACACCATATATTTT	CAQTKDTIYF
TRBD1	TRBV7-2	TRBJ2-2	NA	TGTGCCAGCAGCGTAATGACAGGGGCCGGGGAGCTGTTTTTT	CASSVMTGAGELFF
NA	TRBV5-1	TRBJ1-2	NA	TGTGCCAGCAGCTTGTGGGACTCTAGTTACACCTTC	CASSLWDSSYTF
TRBD1	TRBV5-6	TRBJ2-5	NA	TGTGCCAGCAGCTCCTGGGAGGGGGACAGGGGGCTTATTCAGGAGACCCAGTACTTC	CASSSWEGDRGLIQETQYF
NA	TRBV6-5	TRBJ1-2	NA	TGTGCCAGCAGTTACTCGCTAGATAGAGACTATGGCTACACCTTC	CASSYSLDRDYGYTF
NA	TRBV9	TRBJ2-2	NA	TGTGCCAGCAGCGTATTTACGGGGGGCCAGCGTAACGGGGAGCTGTTTTTT	CASSVFTGGQRNGELFF
NA	TRBV10-3	TRBJ1-1	NA	TGTGCCATCAGTGAAGGGGCGGGATACACTGAAGCTTTCTTT	CAISEGAGYTEAFF
TRBD1	TRBV7-9	TRBJ2-2	once	TGTGCCAGCGACCGGACAGGGGACGGGGAGCTGTTTTTT	CASDRTGDGELFF
TRBD1	TRBV11-2	TRBJ2-2	NA	TGTGCCAGCAGCTCGGTACAGGGGTTTACCGGGGAGCTGTTTTTT	CASSSVQGFTGELFF
TRBD2	TRBV6-5	TRBJ2-3	NA	TGTGCCAGCAGTCCAGCGGGGGGGAGGCGAGATACGCAGTATTTT	CASSPAGGRRDTQYF
TRBD1	TRBV10-3	TRBJ1-6	NA	TGTGCCATCAGGGGGACAGACTATAATTCACCCCTCCACTTT	CAIRGTDYNSPLHF